This T cell receptor (beta chain) was identified during a study of shared clonotypes between healthy human individuals. Overall study: Three plates each covered CD4 naive and memory; CD8 naive two, CD8 memory one. Study-wide findings and caveats: Across a handful of donors, naive CD4 shared around 5%, naive CD8 under 4%, memory CD4 roughly 2.5%, memory CD8 about 0.38%.

Researchers divided each subset's genomic DNA evenly across several immunoSEQ plates. Sequenced by immunoSEQ multiplex PCR; TCRdb stores in-frame clones only, minus some. The sample has over 1.5 million clones; 98% are singletons. V was clipped by 8 bases and J by 2 bases; unmatched bases: 5. The V gene's germline CDR1 is MDHEN and CDR2 SYDVKM. This CDR3 contains 14 residues. To note about this clone: Its antigen is as yet unknown.

All the donors were Caucasian adults who lived in Nashville, Tennessee. Input material: naive CD4+ T cells sorted from blood. The subset: CD45RA+ positively selected. The clonotype originates from a man between 25 and 39 years old in good health. The chain carries TRBV28 and TRBJ2-7, with TRBD1 identical over 11 bases. For the CDR3, the DNA is TGTGCCAGCCACGGGACAGGGGGAGCCTACGAGCAGTACTTC. This gives the protein CASHGTGGAYEQYF. The whole variable domain, filled in from reference TRBV28 and TRBJ2-7, reads DVKVTQSSRYLVKRTGEKVFLECVQDMDHENMFWYRQDPGLGLRLIYFSYDVKMKEKGDIPEGYSVSREKKERFSLILESASTNQTSMYLCASHGTGGAYEQYFGPGTRLTVT.